This T cell receptor beta chain was documented in a study of T cell changes during pregnancy in multiple sclerosis. Repertoires were generated with immunoSEQ multiplex PCR, while TCRdb's copy carries only in-frame clones and drops some. Here the sample spans under 65,000 clones, about nine tenths being singletons. Sample: CD4+ T cells from peripheral blood mononuclear cells, taken after pregnancy. The clonotype was recovered from a female donor with multiple sclerosis, enrolled in a pregnancy study.

CDR3 bases: TGTGCCAGCAGCTTGAGGAGCCCTGGAAACACCATATATTTT. Its translation is CASSLRSPGNTIYF. The rearrangement uses TRBV5-8 and TRBJ1-3; D uncertain. CDR3 length: 14 amino acids. V lost 1 base, J lost 2 bases, and 7 bases lay in between. The germline CDR1 and CDR2 sequences are SGHTS and YDEGEE.